The rows below give T cell receptor beta chains drawn from one sample of a study of PD-1 blockade in classical Hodgkin lymphoma. The assay was immunoSEQ multiplex PCR, and TCRdb's table has in-frame clones only and misses some. The table records 15,000 to 25,000 clones, over 65% of them present only once. The material was CD4+ T cells from blood, obtained before the fourth cycle of nivolumab. These receptors all come from a human donor with classical Hodgkin lymphoma. Both conserved end residues are part of each CDR3. Fields, in order: clone size, V gene, D gene, J gene, CDR3 DNA, CDR3 protein. D genes are given only for firm matches. Where a row states a size, it is once, few, many or the class of an expanded clone; other rows omit it.

size: -
V: TRBV10-1
D: -
J: TRBJ2-7
DNA: TGCGCCAGCAGTGAATCCAGGTCTTACTACGAGCAGTACTTC
CDR3: CASSESRSYYEQYF

size: -
V: TRBV10-3
D: TRBD1
J: TRBJ2-1
DNA: TGTGCCATCAGTGTCCCCCCCCCGACAGGGCGAAACGCCTACAATGAGCAGTTCTTC
CDR3: CAISVPPPTGRNAYNEQFF

size: -
V: TRBV10-3
D: -
J: TRBJ1-5
DNA: TGTGCCGCCTGCCGGGACATCAATCAGCCCCAGCATTTT
CDR3: CAACRDINQPQHF

size: -
V: TRBV7-2
D: -
J: TRBJ2-7
DNA: TGTGCCAGCAGCCCCCCCCGGGGCCCTTCCCGGGAGCAGTACTTC
CDR3: CASSPPRGPSREQYF

size: -
V: TRBV7-8
D: TRBD1
J: TRBJ2-3
DNA: TGTGCCAGCAGCTCGGGACAGGGGATGAATACGCAGTATTTT
CDR3: CASSSGQGMNTQYF

size: -
V: TRBV6-5
D: -
J: TRBJ1-1
DNA: TGTGCCAGCAGGCCTCCCCAGAACACTGAAGCTTTCTTT
CDR3: CASRPPQNTEAFF

size: -
V: TRBV19
D: TRBD1
J: TRBJ1-2
DNA: TGTGCCAGTAGTGGGACAGGAGACTATGGCTACACCTTC
CDR3: CASSGTGDYGYTF

size: -
V: TRBV28
D: -
J: TRBJ1-1
DNA: TGTGCCAGCAGTTTATCCCTGTACCCCAGGGAAGCTTTCTTT
CDR3: CASSLSLYPREAFF

size: once
V: TRBV18
D: -
J: TRBJ1-4
DNA: TGTGCCAGCTCACGGGGACGGAATAATGAAAAACTGTTTTTT
CDR3: CASSRGRNNEKLFF

size: once
V: TRBV5-4
D: TRBD2
J: TRBJ2-7
DNA: TGTGCCAGCAGCTTGGCGGCTAGCGGACACTACGAGCAGTACTTC
CDR3: CASSLAASGHYEQYF

size: -
V: TRBV5-6
D: TRBD1
J: TRBJ2-2
DNA: TGTGCCAGCAGCTCACAGGGGATGGGCACCGGGGAGCTGTTTTTT
CDR3: CASSSQGMGTGELFF

size: -
V: TRBV10-2
D: -
J: TRBJ1-3
DNA: TGCGCCAGCAGGGCGGGTATGAGAAACACCATATATTTT
CDR3: CASRAGMRNTIYF

size: -
V: TRBV5-4
D: -
J: TRBJ2-3
DNA: TGTGCCAGCAGCTTGGCGCTGGAGCCGCGCACAGATACGCAGTATTTT
CDR3: CASSLALEPRTDTQYF

size: -
V: TRBV19
D: TRBD1
J: TRBJ1-1
DNA: TGTGCCAGTAGTACGCAGGGGGCTAGCACTGAAGCTTTCTTT
CDR3: CASSTQGASTEAFF

size: -
V: TRBV4-1
D: -
J: TRBJ2-7
DNA: TGCGCCAGCAGCCAAGCGGCTAGGGGTTCCTACGAGCAGTACTTC
CDR3: CASSQAARGSYEQYF

size: -
V: TRBV19
D: -
J: TRBJ1-2
DNA: TGTGCCAGTACCTGGGACCGAAATGGCTACACCTTC
CDR3: CASTWDRNGYTF

size: -
V: TRBV6-1
D: -
J: TRBJ1-5
DNA: TGTGCCAGCAGTGAAGGGAGGGGCCAGCCCCAGCATTTT
CDR3: CASSEGRGQPQHF

size: -
V: TRBV19
D: TRBD1
J: TRBJ2-1
DNA: TGTGCCAGTAGGAGGATTTCCGGGACAGGGGTTTACAATGAGCAGTTCTTC
CDR3: CASRRISGTGVYNEQFF

size: -
V: TRBV9
D: -
J: TRBJ2-5
DNA: TGTGCCAGCAGCACAACAGGGAGGGAGACCCAGTACTTC
CDR3: CASSTTGRETQYF

size: -
V: TRBV28
D: -
J: TRBJ1-5
DNA: TGTGCCAGCAGTTTCGGGGGTAGAAGCAATCAGCCCCAGCATTTT
CDR3: CASSFGGRSNQPQHF

size: -
V: TRBV29-1
D: -
J: TRBJ2-7
DNA: TGCAGCGTTGAAGGGGGGGTTACACTCCACGAGCAGTACTTC
CDR3: CSVEGGVTLHEQYF

size: -
V: TRBV25-1
D: -
J: TRBJ2-5
DNA: TGTGCCAGCACCGAAACAACACTGTACCAAGAGACCCAGTACTTC
CDR3: CASTETTLYQETQYF

size: -
V: TRBV29-1
D: TRBD2
J: TRBJ2-7
DNA: TGCAGCGTTGGAATCGGTCCTAGCGGGTCGCACGAGCAGTACTTC
CDR3: CSVGIGPSGSHEQYF